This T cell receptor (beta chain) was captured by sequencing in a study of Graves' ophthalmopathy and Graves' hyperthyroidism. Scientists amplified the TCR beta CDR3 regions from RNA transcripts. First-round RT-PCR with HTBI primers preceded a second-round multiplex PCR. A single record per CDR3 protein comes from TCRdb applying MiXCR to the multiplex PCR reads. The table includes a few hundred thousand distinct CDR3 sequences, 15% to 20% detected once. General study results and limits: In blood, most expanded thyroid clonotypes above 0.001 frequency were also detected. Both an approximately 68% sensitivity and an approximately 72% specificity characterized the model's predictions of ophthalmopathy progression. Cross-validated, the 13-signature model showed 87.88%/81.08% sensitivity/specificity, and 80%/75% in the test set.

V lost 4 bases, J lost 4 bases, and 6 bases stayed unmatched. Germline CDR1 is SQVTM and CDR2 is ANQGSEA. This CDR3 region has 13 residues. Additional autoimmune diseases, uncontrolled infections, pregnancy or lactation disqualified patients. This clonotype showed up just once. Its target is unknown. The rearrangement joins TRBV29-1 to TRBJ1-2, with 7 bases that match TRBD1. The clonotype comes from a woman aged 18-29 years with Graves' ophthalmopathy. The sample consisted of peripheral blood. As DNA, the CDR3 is TGCAGCGTTGGAACGGACAGGCGCTATGGCTACACCTTC. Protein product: CSVGTDRRYGYTF.